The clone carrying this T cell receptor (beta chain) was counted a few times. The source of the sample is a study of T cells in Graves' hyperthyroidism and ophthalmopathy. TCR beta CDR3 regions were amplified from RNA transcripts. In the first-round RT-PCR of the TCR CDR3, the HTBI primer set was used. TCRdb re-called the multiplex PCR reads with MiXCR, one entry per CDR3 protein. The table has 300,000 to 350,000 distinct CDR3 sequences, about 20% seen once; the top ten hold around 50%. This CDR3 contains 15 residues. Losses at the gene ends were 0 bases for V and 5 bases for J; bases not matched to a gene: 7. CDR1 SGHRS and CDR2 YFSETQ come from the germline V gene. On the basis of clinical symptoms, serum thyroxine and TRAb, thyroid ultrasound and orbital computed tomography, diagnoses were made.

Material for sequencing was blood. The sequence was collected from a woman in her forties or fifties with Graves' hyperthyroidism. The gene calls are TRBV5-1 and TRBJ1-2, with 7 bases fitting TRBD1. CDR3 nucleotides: TGCGCCAGCAGCTTGGGTTGGGACAGCGAATATGGCTACACCTTC. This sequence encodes CASSLGWDSEYGYTF.